These 11 T cell receptor beta chains were sequenced from one sample in a study of cytomegalovirus exposure and HLA in healthy donors. The PCR ran on 60 Vbeta and 13 Jbeta primers. Here immunoSEQ multiplex PCR was the method, and the copy in TCRdb shows in-frame clones only, minus some. The sample yields some 150,000 clones, approximately 79% seen once. The specimen was PBMCs. Receptors were obtained from a male donor in good health and CMV-seronegative.

The genes are TRBV7-6 and TRBJ1-5, with D possibly being TRBD1 (6 bases). CDR1 and CDR2 (germline): SGHVS, FNYEAQ. Trimming cost V 3 bases and J 7 bases, with 19 bases left between them. The CDR3 has 16 residues. CDR3 nucleotide sequence: TGTGCCAGCAGCTTGGCTAGCGGAGGGGGGGACCAGCCCCAGCATTTT. This translates into CASSLASGGGDQPQHF.

The chain joins TRBV6-5 to TRBJ2-7; the D gene is possibly TRBD1 (5 bases). Looked up from germline, CDR1 is MNHEY and CDR2 is SVGAGI. The CDR3 sequence is 14 residues long. Trimming took off 2 bases at V and 2 bases at J, with 10 bases between the two ends. The CDR3 here is CASSYGAGTYEQYF. As DNA, the CDR3 is TGTGCCAGCAGTTACGGGGCAGGGACCTACGAGCAGTACTTC.

The chain combines TRBV7-2 with TRBJ2-7; 10 positions match TRBD2. Germline V CDR1 and CDR2: SGHTA, FQGNSA. The CDR3 is made up of 17 amino acids. With 1 base clipped from V and 0 bases from J, the junction kept 6 bases outside the gene matches. DNA for the CDR3: TGTGCCAGCAGCTTAGTAGCGGGGGGAACGAGCTCCTACGAGCAGTACTTC. Amino acids: CASSLVAGGTSSYEQYF.

The chain combines TRBV18 with TRBJ2-7; 7 positions agree with TRBD2. The V gene's germline CDR1 is KGHSH and CDR2 LQKENI. V shed 0 bases and J 6 bases; nucleotides not matched to a gene: 5. The CDR3 runs 14 residues. CDR3 loop: CASSPPVREGEQYF. CDR3 sequence (DNA): TGTGCCAGCTCACCACCGGTCAGGGAGGGCGAGCAGTACTTC.

This sequence joins TRBV11-2 and TRBJ2-1; TRBD2 matches 12 bases. CDR1 is SGHAT and CDR2 is FQNNGV in the germline V gene. The CDR3 has 18 amino acids. With 2 bases clipped from V and 4 bases from J, the junction kept 9 bases outside the gene matches. In DNA form, the CDR3 reads TGTGCCAGCAGCTTATCCACCCTAGCGGGGGGGCTTTACAATGAGCAGTTCTTC. This translates into CASSLSTLAGGLYNEQFF.

V is TRBV7-2 and J is TRBJ2-3, with a possible D match to TRBD1 (5 bases). V lost 3 bases and J lost 1, with 8 bases in between. This CDR3 has 14 residues. The V gene's germline CDR1 is SGHTA and CDR2 FQGNSA. Written as DNA, the CDR3 is TGTGCCAGCAGCTTGGTAGGGGGCACAGATACGCAGTATTTT. It translates to CASSLVGGTDTQYF.

The chain is built from TRBV6-5 and TRBJ2-1, with a tentative D call TRBD1 (6 bases). Germline V gene data show CDR1 as MNHEY and CDR2 as SVGAGI. This CDR3 region has 14 residues. V lost 2 bases and J 8 bases, leaving 13 bases between the germline ends. CDR3 amino acids: CASSYRRGKDEQFF. The DNA of the CDR3 is TGTGCCAGCAGTTACCGCAGGGGTAAAGATGAGCAGTTCTTC.

The V gene is TRBV14, the J gene TRBJ2-1; 8 positions agree with TRBD2. Losses at the gene ends were 2 bases for V and 2 bases for J; bases not matched to a gene: 2. The CDR3 covers 15 residues. Germline CDR1 reads SGHDN; CDR2 reads FVKESK. The CDR3 DNA is TGTGCCAGCAGCCAAAGGACTAGCCCCTACAATGAGCAGTTCTTC. It yields the protein CASSQRTSPYNEQFF. The entire variable domain, with the rest obtained from reference TRBV14 and TRBJ2-1, is as follows: EAGVTQFPSHSVIEKGQTVTLRCDPISGHDNLYWYRRVMGKEIKFLLHFVKESKQDESGMPNNRFLAERTGGTYSTLKVQPAELEDSGVYFCASSQRTSPYNEQFFGPGTRLTVL.

The rearrangement links TRBV7-2 to TRBJ2-7; D gene unclear. Trimming took 3 bases from V and 0 from J, leaving 6 bases between them. This CDR3 has 13 amino acids. CDR1 and CDR2 from the germline V gene are SGHTA and FQGNSA. CDR3 amino acids: CASSLQDSYEQYF. CDR3 bases: TGTGCCAGCAGCTTGCAGGACTCCTACGAGCAGTACTTC.

This chain's CDR3 is CASRFKDRDRHGYTF. The DNA for the CDR3 is TGTGCAAGTCGCTTCAAGGACAGGGACCGACATGGCTACACCTTC. The chain joins TRBV12-2 to TRBJ1-2; TRBD1, as called in the table, went unchecked against the DNA. TRBV12-2 is a pseudogene. The CDR3 loop spans 15 amino acids.

The chain joins TRBV30 to TRBJ2-1; weak D call: TRBD1 (5 bases). CDR3 length: 12 residues. CDR1 GTSNPN and CDR2 SVGIG come from the germline V gene (reference sequence). Trimming shortened V by 5 bases and J by 9 bases, and 14 bases separated the two germline ends. CDR3 sequence: CAWGRQSSEQFF. DNA for the CDR3: TGTGCCTGGGGGCGACAGTCAAGTGAGCAGTTCTTC. The full variable domain, its missing parts supplied by reference TRBV30 and TRBJ2-1, is SQTIHQWPATLVQPVGSPLSLECTVEGTSNPNLYWYRQAAGRGLQLLFYSVGIGQISSEVPQNLSASRPQDRQFILSSKKLLLSDSGFYLCAWGRQSSEQFFGPGTRLTVL.